Sequencing of this T cell receptor (beta chain) was carried out in a study of blood T cell repertoires in COVID-19. Study summary: The United States, Italy and Spain were the sources of the acute and convalescent COVID-19 samples. From T cells, B-cell-depleted T cells, or PBMCs came the material, which was cDNA or gDNA.

Original processing notes: Cell counts per sample came from amplifying reference gene primers. The method was immunoSEQ multiplex PCR; TCRdb's version includes in-frame clones alone and lacks a portion of them. V, J and clone size derive from that table, while D and trimming were established from the DNA sequence. The sample records a few hundred thousand clones, 88% being singletons. The germline CDR1 and CDR2 sequences are SGHTA and FQGTGA. The V and J ends lost 1 base and 5 bases, in that order; junction bases with no gene match: 1. The CDR3 length is 14 residues. The sequence derives from a woman aged 40 to 49 who had recovered from COVID-19. The sequenced sample consisted of peripheral blood. The chain has TRBV7-3 and TRBJ2-1; 8 bases map to TRBD2. DNA for the CDR3: TGTGCCAGCAGCTTAAGCGGGAGGCACAATGAGCAGTTCTTC. Its protein product is CASSLSGRHNEQFF.